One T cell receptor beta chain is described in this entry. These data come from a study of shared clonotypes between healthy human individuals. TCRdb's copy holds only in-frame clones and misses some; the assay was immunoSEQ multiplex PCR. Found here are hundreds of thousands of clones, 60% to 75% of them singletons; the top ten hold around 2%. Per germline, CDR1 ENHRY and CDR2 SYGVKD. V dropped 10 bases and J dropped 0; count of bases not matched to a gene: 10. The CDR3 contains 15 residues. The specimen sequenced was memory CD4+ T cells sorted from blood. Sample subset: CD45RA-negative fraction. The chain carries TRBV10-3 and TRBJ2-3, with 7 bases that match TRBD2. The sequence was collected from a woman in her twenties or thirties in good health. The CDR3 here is CATAREAGSTDTQYF. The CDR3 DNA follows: TGTGCCACCGCCCGGGAGGCGGGTAGCACAGATACGCAGTATTTT.